Presented here are 31 T cell receptor beta chains from one specimen sequenced in a study of CD8+ T cells in alopecia areata. Sequencing used cDNA as its template, made by extracting RNA and reverse transcribing it. The repertoire was sequenced with immunoSEQ multiplex PCR; TCRdb's copy has only in-frame clones and lacks some. The data hold more than 100,000 clones, with approximately 84% observed a single time. Treatment indicated: oral pan-JAK inhibitor, 5-10 mg twice daily. The sequencing used CD8+ T cells sorted from blood, collected at approximately week 34, from a patient treated with tofacitinib. These receptors were taken from a human donor with alopecia areata.

This chain links TRBV29-1 with TRBJ2-1; 7 bases map to TRBD2. Germline V lookup: CDR1 SQVTM, CDR2 ANQGSEA. V was clipped by 7 bases and J by 3 bases; unmatched bases: 6. This CDR3 has 13 amino acids. DNA for the CDR3: TGCAGCGCGAGGTTAGCGGGCTACAATGAGCAGTTCTTC. It encodes CSARLAGYNEQFF.

This clone was seen just once. This sequence joins TRBV11-2 and TRBJ2-7; D gene ambiguous. This CDR3 is 14 amino acids long. Germline CDR1 and CDR2: SGHAT and FQNNGV. Trimming cost V 6 bases and J 3 bases, with 15 bases left between them. The CDR3 is CASSSFVDLYEQYF. CDR3 DNA sequence: TGTGCCAGCAGTTCGTTCGTGGACCTCTACGAGCAGTACTTC.

The rearrangement uses TRBV5-4 and TRBJ2-7, with D possibly TRBD2 on 6 matching bases. The germline V and J ends were trimmed by 2 bases and 6 bases, with 12 bases remaining between them. CDR3 size: 13 residues. Germline V gene data show CDR1 as SGHNT and CDR2 as YYREEE (reference sequence). CDR3 in DNA: TGTGCCAGCAGCTTTTTCGGGGGACGCGAGCAGTACTTC. Encoded protein: CASSFFGGREQYF.

Relative to its sample, this clone is large. Additional DNA sequences in this sample encode the identical CDR3. The rearrangement joins TRBV7-9 to TRBJ2-1, with 12 bases aligning to TRBD1. Trimming removed 5 bases from V and 10 bases from J; junction bases left unmatched: 9. The CDR3 has 15 residues. Per germline, CDR1 SEHNR and CDR2 FQNEAQ (reference sequence). For the CDR3, the DNA is TGTGCCAGCAGCCGGGACAGGGGGCTTCTTGGGGAGCAGTTCTTC. As protein: CASSRDRGLLGEQFF.

The chain uses TRBV10-2 and TRBJ2-1; D remains unclear. Trimming left V 2 bases short and J 4 bases short, with 15 bases between. CDR1 is WSHSY, CDR2 SAAADI, per germline. This CDR3 has 16 residues. The CDR3 loop reads CASSEPTQIKYNEQFF. The CDR3 DNA sequence: TGCGCCAGCAGTGAGCCGACTCAGATCAAGTACAATGAGCAGTTCTTC.

This clone is a singleton in its sample. V is TRBV19 and J is TRBJ2-7; no firm D call. This CDR3 has 15 residues. V shed 3 bases and J shed 3 bases, with 15 bases lying between them. CDR1 is LNHDA, CDR2 SQIVND, per germline (reference sequence). The CDR3 reads CASSIGQTSGYEQYF. The CDR3 DNA reads TGTGCCAGTAGTATCGGTCAGACGTCAGGCTACGAGCAGTACTTC.

V usage is TRBV7-9 and J usage is TRBJ1-2; D is perhaps TRBD1 (5 bases). The CDR3 contains 15 residues. V was cut by 0 bases and J by 2 bases, with 10 bases left in between. Germline CDR1 and CDR2: SEHNR and FQNEAQ (reference sequence). CDR3 bases: TGTGCCAGCAGCTTAGCAGGACACGAAAACTATGGCTACACCTTC. It is translated as CASSLAGHENYGYTF.

This clone was observed once. In DNA form, the CDR3 reads TGTGCCAGCAGCGTAGAGGGGGAAGATGAGCAGTTCTTC. Its protein product is CASSVEGEDEQFF. The chain links TRBV9 to TRBJ2-1; weak D call: TRBD1 (6 bases). Trimming took 0 bases from V and 8 from J, leaving 9 bases between them. Germline CDR1 and CDR2: SGDLS and YYNGEE. This CDR3 region has 13 residues.

The V gene is TRBV30, the J gene TRBJ2-1; no clear D gene. This CDR3 is 12 amino acids long. V lost 4 bases and J lost 9, with 13 bases in between. CDR1 is GTSNPN, CDR2 SVGIG, per germline (reference sequence). CDR3 in amino acids: CAWNRAVGEQFF. The CDR3 coding sequence is TGTGCCTGGAATCGAGCCGTAGGTGAGCAGTTCTTC.

This chain links TRBV2 with TRBJ2-7, with 7 bases matching TRBD2. The trim removed 6 bases at V and 1 base at J, leaving 9 bases unmatched. From germline, CDR1 is SNHLY and CDR2 FYNNEI. This CDR3 has 15 amino acids. DNA for the CDR3: TGTGCCAGCAGACAGCGGGACCTATATTCCTACGAGCAGTACTTC. This translates into CASRQRDLYSYEQYF.

The V and J genes are TRBV18 and TRBJ1-1; no clear D gene. The CDR3 has 13 amino acids. V was pared by 2 bases and J by 3 bases, with 7 bases between. The germline gives CDR1 KGHSH, CDR2 LQKENI. In nucleotides, the CDR3 is TGTGCCAGCTCACCAGGGTTCGACACTGAAGCTTTCTTT. Its translation is CASSPGFDTEAFF.

The chain employs TRBV7-8 and TRBJ2-5; D perhaps matches TRBD1 (5 bases). The J call is uncertain, as TRBJ2-7 better fits the DNA end. The CDR3 extends over 15 amino acids. Germline CDR1 and CDR2: SGHVS and FQNEAQ. CDR3 residues: CASSLRPGSAYEQYF. Here the CDR3 DNA reads TGTGCCAGCAGCTTACGGCCAGGGTCGGCCTACGAGCAGTACTTC.

The genes are TRBV2 and TRBJ1-3, with a possible D match to TRBD1 (5 bases). Germline values: CDR1 SNHLY, CDR2 FYNNEI. The length of the CDR3 is 14 residues. V was cut by 3 bases and J by 4 bases, with 10 bases left in between. CDR3 sequence: CASSDWGSGNTIYF. The CDR3 nucleotides are TGTGCCAGCAGTGACTGGGGCTCAGGAAACACCATATATTTT.

The chain couples TRBV7-9 to TRBJ2-7; D may correspond to TRBD1 or TRBD2 (5 bases each). This CDR3 spans 14 amino acids. Germline CDR1 is SEHNR and CDR2 is FQNEAQ (reference sequence). Trimming shortened V by 4 bases and J by 1 base, and 11 bases separated the two germline ends. For the CDR3, the DNA is TGTGCCAGCAGCTCCTCGGGACCATCCTACGAGCAGTACTTC. Amino acid sequence: CASSSSGPSYEQYF.

In the case of this clone: The junction differs from germline at one of its ends, possibly a read error. The chain employs TRBV7-7 and TRBJ2-5; 11 bases are shared with TRBD2. Germline V gene data show CDR1 as SSHAT and CDR2 as FNYEAQ (reference sequence). The CDR3 contains 15 residues. The CDR3 here is CASSLVAGGPETQYF. CDR3 DNA: TGTGCTAGCAGCTTAGTAGCGGGAGGGCCAGAGACCCAGTACTTC. The full variable domain, with the rest looked up from reference TRBV7-7 and TRBJ2-5, is GAGVSQSPRYKVTKRGQDVTLRCDPISSHATLYWYQQALGQGPEFLTYFNYEAQPDKSGLPSDRFSAERPEGSISTLTIQRTEQRDSAMYRCASSLVAGGPETQYFGPGTRLLVL.

The chain joins TRBV29-1 to TRBJ1-1; no clear D. Trimming stripped 7 bases from V and 4 bases from J, with 16 bases between. This CDR3 contains 13 residues. Germline CDR1 SQVTM, CDR2 ANQGSEA. CDR3 nucleotide sequence: TGCAGCGCGGCGGGTAGTAGGGTCACTGAAGCTTTCTTT. Its protein is CSAAGSRVTEAFF. Variable domain in full (rest from reference TRBV29-1 and TRBJ1-1): SAVISQKPSRDICQRGTSLTIQCQVDSQVTMMFWYRQQPGQSLTLIATANQGSEATYESGFVIDKFPISRPNLTFSTLTVSNMSPEDSSIYLCSAAGSRVTEAFFGQGTRLTVV.

In this sample, this clone turned up a few times. V usage is TRBV6-5 and J usage is TRBJ1-1; D not resolved. Germline V CDR1 and CDR2: MNHEY, SVGAGI. The germline V and J ends were trimmed by 2 bases and 6 bases, with 4 bases remaining between them. The CDR3 runs 11 residues. The CDR3 sequence: CASSYGSEAFF. The CDR3 DNA follows: TGTGCCAGCAGTTACGGATCTGAAGCTTTCTTT.

Comments on this clone: The sample carries other DNA sequences with the same CDR3. This chain uses TRBV29-1 with TRBJ1-1; no reliable D call. The V end lost 1 base, the J end lost 1 base, and 4 bases lay between the germline ends. CDR1 and CDR2 from the germline V gene are SQVTM and ANQGSEA. The CDR3 loop spans 12 amino acids. The DNA for the CDR3 is TGCAGCGTTGAAGGAAGGAACACTGAAGCTTTCTTT. Translating it yields CSVEGRNTEAFF.

Concerning this clone: The same CDR3 is also encoded by other DNA sequences in this sample. V gene TRBV29-1 combines with J gene TRBJ1-1; D is ambiguous. This CDR3 is built from 10 residues. CDR1 and CDR2 from the germline V gene are SQVTM and ANQGSEA. The V and J ends lost 6 bases and 7 bases respectively, with 9 bases between them. In DNA form, the CDR3 reads TGCAGCGTCTCGGACGGTGAAGCTTTCTTT. Its protein product is CSVSDGEAFF.

Remarks on this clone: This specimen includes other DNA sequences encoding the same CDR3. This chain links TRBV29-1 with TRBJ2-7, with a possible D match to TRBD1 (5 bases). The ends were cut back, 2 bases at V and 2 bases at J, with 7 bases in the middle. Germline V gene lookup returns CDR1 SQVTM and CDR2 ANQGSEA. This CDR3 has 12 residues. The CDR3 DNA is TGCAGCGTTGAACAGGGCCCCTACGAGCAGTACTTC. Translated: CSVEQGPYEQYF.

J is TRBJ2-7 and V is TRBV15; 7 nucleotides agree with TRBD1. Trimming at V came to 5 bases and at J to 5 bases, leaving 6 bases not matched to a gene. The length of the CDR3 is 13 residues. Germline V lookup: CDR1 LNHNV, CDR2 YYDKDF (reference sequence). The CDR3 DNA sequence: TGTGCCACCAGCCCCCGGACAGGTAACGAGCAGTACTTC. This translates into CATSPRTGNEQYF.

This chain uses TRBV27 with TRBJ1-1; D might be TRBD1 (5 bases). Germline V gene sequence: CDR1 MNHEY, CDR2 SMNVEV (reference sequence). The CDR3 has 12 residues. V was trimmed by 9 bases and J by 5 bases, leaving 13 bases between them. The CDR3: CASGSGWTEAFF. The CDR3 DNA sequence: TGTGCCAGTGGATCAGGGTGGACTGAAGCTTTCTTT.

This clone came up a few times. The J gene is TRBJ2-7, the V gene TRBV29-1, with D possibly called TRBD1 or TRBD2 (5 bases each). Trimming pared 0 bases from V and 3 bases from J, leaving 15 bases between. CDR3 length: 15 residues. Germline assignment: CDR1 SQVTM and CDR2 ANQGSEA. The CDR3 DNA reads TGCAGCGTTGAAGATCGGGGACCGATATACTACGAGCAGTACTTC. It translates to CSVEDRGPIYYEQYF.

The chain carries TRBV12-5 and TRBJ2-1; 10 bases line up with TRBD2. CDR1 is LGHNT, CDR2 FRNRAP, per germline. V gave up 7 bases and J gave up 10 bases; unmatched junction bases: 16. The CDR3 contains 16 residues. The CDR3 DNA follows: TGTGCTAGTGTCATCCCAACTAGCGGGAAGGGCCCGGAGCAGTTCTTC. As protein: CASVIPTSGKGPEQFF.

The CDR3 loop is CASSLGTRPTGELFF. CDR3 nucleotides: TGTGCCAGCAGTTTAGGGACCCGCCCCACCGGGGAGCTGTTTTTT. The chain combines TRBV27 with TRBJ2-2, with D perhaps matching TRBD1 or TRBD2 (5 bases each). V shed 2 bases and J shed 4 bases, with 11 bases lying between them. Germline loops: CDR1 MNHEY, CDR2 SMNVEV (reference sequence). This CDR3 is 15 amino acids long.

The chain has TRBV11-1 and TRBJ2-1; 7 nucleotides line up with TRBD2. Germline-derived CDR1 and CDR2 are SGHAT and FQDESV (reference sequence). V gave up 10 bases and J gave up 0 bases; unmatched junction bases: 12. CDR3 length: 16 residues. Here the CDR3 reads CATRVGGGGSYNEQFF. For the CDR3, the DNA is TGTGCCACAAGGGTAGGAGGCGGGGGCTCCTACAATGAGCAGTTCTTC.

The chain combines TRBV5-6 with TRBJ2-3, with a tentative D call TRBD1 (5 bases). Trimming removed 5 bases at V and 1 base at J, with 14 bases between. Germline lookup yields CDR1 SGHDT and CDR2 YYEEEE. This CDR3 is built from 15 residues. The CDR3, as DNA: TGTGCCAGCAGTGTCACAGGTTCAGGCACAGATACGCAGTATTTT. Translated: CASSVTGSGTDTQYF.

This clone was recorded only once. The chain has TRBV5-1 and TRBJ2-1, with D maybe TRBD2 (5 bases). CDR3 size: 13 residues. V was shortened by 2 bases and J by 8 bases, with 11 bases between the two germline ends. Germline V gives CDR1 SGHRS, CDR2 YFSETQ. The CDR3 loop reads CASSFNQEDEQFF. In nucleotides, the CDR3 is TGCGCCAGCAGCTTCAACCAGGAGGATGAGCAGTTCTTC.

The genes are TRBV11-2 and TRBJ2-7; weak D call: TRBD2 (5 bases). CDR3 size: 15 residues. Trimming pared 0 bases from V and 3 bases from J, leaving 12 bases between. Germline V gene lookup returns CDR1 SGHAT and CDR2 FQNNGV. The CDR3, as DNA: TGTGCCAGCAGCTTAGACTTTGAGGGCCGCTACGAGCAGTACTTC. It yields the protein CASSLDFEGRYEQYF.

The V gene is TRBV30, the J gene TRBJ2-3, with D hard to call. This CDR3 spans 13 amino acids. Germline V gene sequence: CDR1 GTSNPN, CDR2 SVGIG (reference sequence). V was cut by 4 bases and J by 2 bases, with 10 bases left in between. The CDR3 sequence: CAWTLTFTDTQYF. DNA of the CDR3: TGTGCCTGGACGCTTACTTTCACAGATACGCAGTATTTT. The full variable domain, in which reference TRBV30 and TRBJ2-3 provide the parts outside the CDR3, is SQTIHQWPATLVQPVGSPLSLECTVEGTSNPNLYWYRQAAGRGLQLLFYSVGIGQISSEVPQNLSASRPQDRQFILSSKKLLLSDSGFYLCAWTLTFTDTQYFGPGTRLTVL.

Only a few counts were recorded for this clone. The genes are TRBV7-2 and TRBJ2-5, with 7 bases that match TRBD1. V lost 4 bases and J lost 1; bases outside the gene matches: 6. The CDR3 length is 15 residues. Germline assignment: CDR1 SGHTA and CDR2 FQGNSA. The CDR3 bases are TGTGCCAGCAGCTCCCCGACAGGGCTCCAAGAGACCCAGTACTTC. Its translation: CASSSPTGLQETQYF. The whole variable domain, remainder taken from reference TRBV7-2 and TRBJ2-5, is GAGVSQSPSNKVTEKGKDVELRCDPISGHTALYWYRQSLGQGLEFLIYFQGNSAPDKSGLPSDRFSAERTGGSVSTLTIQRTQQEDSAVYLCASSSPTGLQETQYFGPGTRLLVL.